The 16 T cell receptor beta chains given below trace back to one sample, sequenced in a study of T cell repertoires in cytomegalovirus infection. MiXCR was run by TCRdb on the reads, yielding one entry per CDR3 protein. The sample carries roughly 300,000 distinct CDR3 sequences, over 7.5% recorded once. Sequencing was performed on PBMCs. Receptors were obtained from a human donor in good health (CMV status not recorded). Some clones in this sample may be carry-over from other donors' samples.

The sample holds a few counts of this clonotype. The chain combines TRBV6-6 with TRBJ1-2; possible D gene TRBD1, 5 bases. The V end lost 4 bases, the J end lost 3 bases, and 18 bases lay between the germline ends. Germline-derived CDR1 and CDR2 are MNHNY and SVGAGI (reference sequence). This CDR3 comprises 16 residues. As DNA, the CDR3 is TGTGCCAGCAGTTGGCCCCCCGGGGGGACTCACTATGGCTACACCTTC. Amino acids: CASSWPPGGTHYGYTF.

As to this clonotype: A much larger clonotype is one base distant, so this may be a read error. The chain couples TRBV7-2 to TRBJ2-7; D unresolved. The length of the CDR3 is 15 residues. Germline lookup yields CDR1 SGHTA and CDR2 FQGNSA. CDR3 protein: CASSLNPATPYAQYF. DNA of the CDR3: TGTGCCAGCAGCCTAAACCCGGCCACCCCCTACGCGCAGTACTTC.

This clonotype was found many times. The CDR3 protein is CASRDREGSPLHF. DNA of the CDR3: TGTGCCAGCAGGGACAGGGAAGGTTCACCCCTCCACTTT. This chain joins TRBV6-1 and TRBJ1-6, with 8 positions matching TRBD1. With V trimmed by 6 bases and J by 9 bases, 4 bases remained unmatched. Germline loops: CDR1 MNHNS, CDR2 SASEGT. The CDR3 runs 13 residues.

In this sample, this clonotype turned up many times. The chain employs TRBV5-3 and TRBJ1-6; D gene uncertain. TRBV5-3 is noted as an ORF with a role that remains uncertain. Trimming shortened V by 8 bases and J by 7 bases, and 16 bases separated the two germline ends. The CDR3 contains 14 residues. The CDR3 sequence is CASSTGVGNSPLHF. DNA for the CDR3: TGTGCCAGCAGCACTGGGGTCGGAAATTCACCCCTCCACTTT.

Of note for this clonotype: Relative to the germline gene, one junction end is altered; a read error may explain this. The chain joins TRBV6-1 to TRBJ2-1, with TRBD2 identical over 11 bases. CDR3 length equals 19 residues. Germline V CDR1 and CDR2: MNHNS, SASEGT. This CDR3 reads CASRGDGTSGSSSYKEQFF. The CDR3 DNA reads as TGTGCCAGCAGGGGAGACGGGACTAGCGGATCTAGCTCCTACAAAGAGCAGTTCTTC.

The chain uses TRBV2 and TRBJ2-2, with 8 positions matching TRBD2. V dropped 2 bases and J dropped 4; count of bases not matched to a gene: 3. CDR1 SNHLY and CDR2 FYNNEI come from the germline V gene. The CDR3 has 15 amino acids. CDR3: CASSEMAGGTGELFF. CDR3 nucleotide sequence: TGTGCCAGCAGTGAAATGGCGGGGGGCACCGGGGAGCTGTTTTTT.

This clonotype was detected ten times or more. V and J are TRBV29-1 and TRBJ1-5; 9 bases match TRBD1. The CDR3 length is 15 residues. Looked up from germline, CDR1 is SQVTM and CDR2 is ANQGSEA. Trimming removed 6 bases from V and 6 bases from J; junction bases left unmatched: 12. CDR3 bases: TGCAGCGTCCAAGACCGGGACAGGGTAATTCAGCCCCAGCATTTT. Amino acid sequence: CSVQDRDRVIQPQHF.

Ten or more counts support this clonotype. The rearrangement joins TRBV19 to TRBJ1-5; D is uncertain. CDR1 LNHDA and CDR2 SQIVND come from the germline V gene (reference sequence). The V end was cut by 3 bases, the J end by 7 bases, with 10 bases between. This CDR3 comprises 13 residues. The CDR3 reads CASSIHLGQPQHF. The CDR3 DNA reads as TGTGCCAGTAGTATCCATTTGGGACAGCCCCAGCATTTT. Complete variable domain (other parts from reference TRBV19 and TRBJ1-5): DGGITQSPKYLFRKEGQNVTLSCEQNLNHDAMYWYRQDPGQGLRLIYYSQIVNDFQKGDIAEGYSVSREKKESFPLTVTSAQKNPTAFYLCASSIHLGQPQHFGDGTRLSIL.

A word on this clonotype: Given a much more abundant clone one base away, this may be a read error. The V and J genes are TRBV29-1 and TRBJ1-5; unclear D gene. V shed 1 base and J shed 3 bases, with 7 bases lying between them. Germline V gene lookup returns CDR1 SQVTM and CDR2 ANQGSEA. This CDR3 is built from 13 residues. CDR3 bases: TGCAGCGTTGAAGGAGGGATCAATCAGCCCCAGCATTTT. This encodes CSVEGGINQPQHF.

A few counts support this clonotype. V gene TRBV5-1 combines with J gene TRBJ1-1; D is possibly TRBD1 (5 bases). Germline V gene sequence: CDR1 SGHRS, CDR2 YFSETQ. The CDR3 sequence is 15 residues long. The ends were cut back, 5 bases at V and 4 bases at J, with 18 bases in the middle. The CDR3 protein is CASRPDTRTSTEAFF. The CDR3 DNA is TGCGCCAGCAGACCGGACACCAGGACGAGCACTGAAGCTTTCTTT.

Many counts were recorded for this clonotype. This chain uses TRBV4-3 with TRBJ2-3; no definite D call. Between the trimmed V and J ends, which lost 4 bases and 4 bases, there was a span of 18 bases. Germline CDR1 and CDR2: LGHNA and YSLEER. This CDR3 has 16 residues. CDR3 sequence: CASSPGGGPAPDTQYF. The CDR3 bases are TGCGCCAGCAGCCCTGGCGGTGGCCCTGCCCCAGATACGCAGTATTTT.

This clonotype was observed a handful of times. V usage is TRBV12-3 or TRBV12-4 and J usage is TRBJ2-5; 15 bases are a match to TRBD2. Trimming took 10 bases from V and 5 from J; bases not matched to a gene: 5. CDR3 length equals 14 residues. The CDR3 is CATGLAGGAETQYF. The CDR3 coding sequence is TGTGCCACCGGACTAGCGGGGGGGGCTGAGACCCAGTACTTC.

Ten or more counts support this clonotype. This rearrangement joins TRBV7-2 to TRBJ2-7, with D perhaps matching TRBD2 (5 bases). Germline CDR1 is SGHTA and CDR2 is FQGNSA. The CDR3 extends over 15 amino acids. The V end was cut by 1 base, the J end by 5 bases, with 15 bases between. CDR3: CASSLGATIGNEQYF. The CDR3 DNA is TGTGCCAGCAGCTTAGGAGCGACTATAGGTAACGAGCAGTACTTC.

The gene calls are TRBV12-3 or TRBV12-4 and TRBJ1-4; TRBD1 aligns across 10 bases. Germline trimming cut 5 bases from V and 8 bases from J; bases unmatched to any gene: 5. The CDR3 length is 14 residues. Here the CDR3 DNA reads TGTGCCAGCAGTGCGGGACAGGGGTGGGAAAAACTGTTTTTT. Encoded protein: CASSAGQGWEKLFF.

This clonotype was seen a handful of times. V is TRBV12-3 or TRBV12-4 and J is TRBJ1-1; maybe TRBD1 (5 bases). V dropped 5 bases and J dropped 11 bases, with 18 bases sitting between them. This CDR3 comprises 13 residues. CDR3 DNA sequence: TGTGCCAGCAGTCCCTCCCCGGGACTCAGGGCTTTCTTT. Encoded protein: CASSPSPGLRAFF.

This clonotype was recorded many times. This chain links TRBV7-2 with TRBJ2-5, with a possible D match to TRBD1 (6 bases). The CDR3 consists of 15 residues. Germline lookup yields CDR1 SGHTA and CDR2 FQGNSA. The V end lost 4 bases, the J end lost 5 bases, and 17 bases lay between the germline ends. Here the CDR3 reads CASSSGQSTAETQYF. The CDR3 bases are TGTGCCAGCAGCTCTGGACAGTCAACAGCGGAGACCCAGTACTTC.